This TCR beta chain was profiled in a study of shared T cell receptors in the human thymus. Measured with immunoSEQ multiplex PCR; TCRdb has only the in-frame clones, and not every one. The table shows about 380,000 clones, with approximately 95% occurring only once. The CDR3 extends over 15 amino acids. The germline V gene encodes CDR1 MGHRA and CDR2 YSYEKL. The chain carries TRBV4-1 and TRBJ2-5, with D maybe TRBD2 (5 bases). The J call could be wrong; TRBJ2-7 is a better fit for the DNA end. The clonotype originates from a human donor. The source material was thymocytes. The CDR3 DNA reads TGCGCCAGCAGCCGAGGCACGAGGGTCACCTACGAGCAGTACTTC. Translation gives CASSRGTRVTYEQYF.